This T cell receptor beta chain was sequenced in a study of blood T cell repertoires in COVID-19 (dated by TCRdb to the early 2020s). A note on the overall study: Collaborator samples came from the United States, Italy and Spain and covered acute and convalescent phases of COVID-19. The material from the prospective study consisted of cDNA or gDNA derived from T cells, B-cell-depleted T cells, or PBMCs. The dataset comprised deeply sampled blood TCRbeta repertoires from subjects exposed to, actively infected with, or recovered from COVID-19. The repertoires were released in a freely available public database intended as a resource for research on the immune response to SARS-CoV-2. The samples were drawn from the first 160 participants of the ongoing ImmuneRACE study and from over a thousand subjects provided by 6 global collaborators. A de-identified subject ID, COVID-19 status, age in years and sex were almost always included in the sample metadata. Where available, HLA class I and class II types were taken from metadata supplied by the sample provider and were not determined by assay-based typing. Summary of the overall study and its limitations: Clinical and demographic metadata were provided uncurated, with the amount varying by source and participant.

On this clone itself: What antigen it recognizes has not been identified. No base qualities exist here, and no much larger clone lies one base off it.

Collaborating institutions collected whole blood in K2EDTA tubes following their own protocols. For TCRbeta analysis, collaborator samples were shipped as frozen whole blood, as isolated PBMCs, or as DNA extracted from either sample type. V drops 5 bases and J drops 4 bases, leaving 20 bases in between. The germline V gene yields SGHVS for CDR1 and FQNEAQ for CDR2. The CDR3 covers 17 residues, taking in both the cysteine and the phenylalanine. Left in the record is the CDR3 DNA by itself, 51 bases read in frame from the first base. The immunoSEQ Assay, a bias-controlled multiplex PCR, was used to amplify TCRbeta CDR3 regions from genomic DNA. Under the source paper's analysis protocol: Within the assay, amplification of reference gene primers was used to estimate how many nucleated cells each sample contained. To quantify the absolute abundance of each unique TCRbeta CDR3 rearrangement, sequence reads were collapsed and filtered. Productive Simpson clonality was computed per sample as the square root of Simpson's diversity index over productive rearrangements. Imported from immuneACCESS, the table was reduced by TCRdb to in-frame sequences with V and J called. These copies leave out some clones; in studies compared against another copy, an unresolved V gene accounts for under half, and the cause of the remainder is not known. Clone size and the V and J calls come from that table; the DNA yielded D and trimming. The table for this sample lists 200,000 to 250,000 clones; 80% to 85% of them were counted only once. Together, the top ten hold roughly 2.3% of the sample.

In this chain, TRBV7-8 is recombined with TRBJ1-4; TRBD1 might be the D gene, on 6 matching bases. The clonotype originates from a woman in her sixties or seventies with acute or convalescent COVID-19. Source material: peripheral blood. The CDR3 protein: CASSLGQTVLLNEKLFF. The nucleotide sequence reads as follows: TGTGCCAGCAGCCTTGGACAGACCGTTTTACTTAATGAAAAACTGTTTTTT.